The TCR beta chain under discussion was sequenced for a study of T cell repertoires in cytomegalovirus infection. On the study more broadly: In the study, CMV epitopes included recently identified HLA-C-restricted and well-studied HLA-B-restricted ones. Public TCR beta signatures indicated both CMV infection and matching HLA type. Study-wide points: Cumulative public TCR beta family frequency identified CMV carriers with the relevant HLA. HLA-C-restricted CMV-specific TCR beta clonotypes were dominant in the ex vivo response.

Only a few counts were recorded for this clonotype. The antigen is not known. One entry per CDR3 protein, called by TCRdb with MiXCR from the reads. The sample records hundreds of thousands of distinct CDR3 sequences, about 30% being singletons. The CDR3 covers 15 residues. Trimming removed 0 bases from V and 1 base from J, with 9 bases in between. From germline, CDR1 is SGHDN and CDR2 FVKESK. Sequencing used cultured CD8+ T cells from PBMCs, obtained from culture after CMV antigen stimulation. The gene calls are TRBV14 and TRBJ2-5, with unresolved D. The sequence derives from a human donor in good health (CMV status not recorded). Some clones in this sample may be carry-over from other donors' samples. The CDR3 region is CASSQERHLQETQYF. The CDR3 DNA follows: TGTGCCAGCAGCCAAGAAAGGCATCTCCAAGAGACCCAGTACTTC.